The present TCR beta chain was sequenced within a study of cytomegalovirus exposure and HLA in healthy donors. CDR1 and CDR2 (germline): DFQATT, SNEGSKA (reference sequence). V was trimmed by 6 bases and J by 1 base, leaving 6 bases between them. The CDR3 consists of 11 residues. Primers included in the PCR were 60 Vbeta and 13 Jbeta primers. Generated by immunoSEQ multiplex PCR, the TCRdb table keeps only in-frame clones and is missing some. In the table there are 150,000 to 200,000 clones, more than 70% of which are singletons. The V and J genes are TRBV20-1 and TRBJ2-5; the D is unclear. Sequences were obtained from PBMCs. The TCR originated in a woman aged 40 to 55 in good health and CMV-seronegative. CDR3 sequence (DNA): TGCAGTGCCCGCGTCCAAGAGACCCAGTACTTC. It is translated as CSARVQETQYF.